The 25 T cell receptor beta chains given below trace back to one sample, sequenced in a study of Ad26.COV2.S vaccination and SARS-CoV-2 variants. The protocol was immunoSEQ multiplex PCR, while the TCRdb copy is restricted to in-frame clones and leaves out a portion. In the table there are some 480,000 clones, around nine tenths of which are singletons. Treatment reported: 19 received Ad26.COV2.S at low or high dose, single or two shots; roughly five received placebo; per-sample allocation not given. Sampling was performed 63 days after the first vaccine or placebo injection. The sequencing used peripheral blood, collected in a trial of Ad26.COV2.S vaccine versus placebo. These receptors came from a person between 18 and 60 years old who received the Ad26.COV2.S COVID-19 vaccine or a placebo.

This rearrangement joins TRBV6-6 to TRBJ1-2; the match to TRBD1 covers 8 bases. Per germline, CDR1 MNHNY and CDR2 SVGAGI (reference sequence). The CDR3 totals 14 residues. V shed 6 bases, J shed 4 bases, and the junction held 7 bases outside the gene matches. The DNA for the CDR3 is TGTGCCAGCAGAGGGGGACAGGCAGTCTATGGCTACACCTTC. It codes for CASRGGQAVYGYTF.

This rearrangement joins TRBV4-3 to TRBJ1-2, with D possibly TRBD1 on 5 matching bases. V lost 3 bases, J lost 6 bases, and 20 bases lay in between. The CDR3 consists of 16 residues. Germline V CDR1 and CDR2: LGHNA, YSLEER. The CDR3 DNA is TGCGCCAGCAGCCAGGACCTTGTGGGGGGTTGGAATGGCTACACCTTC. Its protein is CASSQDLVGGWNGYTF.

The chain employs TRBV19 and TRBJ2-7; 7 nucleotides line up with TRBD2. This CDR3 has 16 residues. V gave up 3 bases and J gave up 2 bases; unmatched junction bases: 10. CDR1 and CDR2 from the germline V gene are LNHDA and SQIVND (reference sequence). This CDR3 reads CASSILTTSVTYEQYF. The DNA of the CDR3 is TGTGCCAGTAGTATCCTTACTACTAGCGTAACCTACGAGCAGTACTTC.

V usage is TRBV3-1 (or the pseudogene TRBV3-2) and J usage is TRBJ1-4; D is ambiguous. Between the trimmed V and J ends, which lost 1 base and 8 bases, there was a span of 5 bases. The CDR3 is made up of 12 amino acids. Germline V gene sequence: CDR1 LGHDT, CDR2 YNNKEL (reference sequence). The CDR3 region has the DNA TGTGCCAGCAGCCAAGGCCGGGAAAAACTGTTTTTT. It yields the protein CASSQGREKLFF.

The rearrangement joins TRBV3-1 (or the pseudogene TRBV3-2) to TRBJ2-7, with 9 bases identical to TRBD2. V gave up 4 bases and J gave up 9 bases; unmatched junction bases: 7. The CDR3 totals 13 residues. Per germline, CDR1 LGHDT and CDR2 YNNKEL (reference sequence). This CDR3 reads CASSLQLAGLQYF. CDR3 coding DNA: TGTGCCAGCAGCCTCCAGCTAGCGGGACTGCAGTACTTC.

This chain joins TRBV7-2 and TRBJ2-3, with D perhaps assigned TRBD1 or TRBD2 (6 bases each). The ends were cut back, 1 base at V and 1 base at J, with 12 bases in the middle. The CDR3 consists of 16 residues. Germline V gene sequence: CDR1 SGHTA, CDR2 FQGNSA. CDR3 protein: CASSLEGGRGTDTQYF. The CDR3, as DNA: TGTGCCAGCAGCTTAGAGGGGGGCAGGGGCACAGATACGCAGTATTTT. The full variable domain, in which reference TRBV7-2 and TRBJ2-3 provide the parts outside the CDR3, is GAGVSQSPSNKVTEKGKDVELRCDPISGHTALYWYRQSLGQGLEFLIYFQGNSAPDKSGLPSDRFSAERTGGSVSTLTIQRTQQEDSAVYLCASSLEGGRGTDTQYFGPGTRLTVL.

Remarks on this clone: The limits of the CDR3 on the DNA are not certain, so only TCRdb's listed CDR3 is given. The CDR3 loop is CASSLNRVGTGNF. The chain has TRBV7-2 and TRBJ2-5; the table names TRBD1, a call not compared with the DNA. The germline V gene has CDR1 SGHTA and CDR2 FQGNSA. From its first to its last residue, the CDR3 has 13 amino acids.

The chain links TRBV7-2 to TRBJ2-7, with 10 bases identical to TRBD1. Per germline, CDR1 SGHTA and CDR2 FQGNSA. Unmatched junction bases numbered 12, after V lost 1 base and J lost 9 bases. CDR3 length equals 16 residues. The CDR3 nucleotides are TGTGCCAGCAGCTTAGGGGGACGACAGGGGGCTTCCCCGCAGTACTTC. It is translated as CASSLGGRQGASPQYF.

The CDR3 DNA follows: TGTGCCAGGCAACCGACCCAACCAATCGACAATGAGCAGTTCTTC. This translates into CARQPTQPIDNEQFF. V gene TRBV6-4 combines with J gene TRBJ2-1; D remains unclear. Germline CDR1 is MRHNA and CDR2 is SNTAGT. V dropped 9 bases and J dropped 5 bases, with 20 bases sitting between them. This CDR3 spans 15 amino acids.

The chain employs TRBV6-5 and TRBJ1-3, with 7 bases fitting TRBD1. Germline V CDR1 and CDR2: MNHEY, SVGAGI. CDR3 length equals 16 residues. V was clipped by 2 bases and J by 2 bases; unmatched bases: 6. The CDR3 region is CASSYRGGLAGNTIYF. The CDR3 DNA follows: TGTGCCAGCAGTTACAGAGGGGGCCTGGCTGGAAACACCATATATTTT.

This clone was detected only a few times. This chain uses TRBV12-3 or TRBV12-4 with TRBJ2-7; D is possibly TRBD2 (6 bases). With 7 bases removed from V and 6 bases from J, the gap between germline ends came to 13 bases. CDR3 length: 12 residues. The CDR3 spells CASKGLGVEQYF. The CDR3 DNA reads TGTGCCAGCAAGGGACTTGGGGTCGAGCAGTACTTC.

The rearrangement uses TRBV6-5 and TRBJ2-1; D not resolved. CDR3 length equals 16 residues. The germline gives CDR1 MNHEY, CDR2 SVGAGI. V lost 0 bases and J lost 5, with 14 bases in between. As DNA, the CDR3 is TGTGCCAGCAGTTACTCGAGTTCCTTGCGCAACAATGAGCAGTTCTTC. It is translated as CASSYSSSLRNNEQFF.

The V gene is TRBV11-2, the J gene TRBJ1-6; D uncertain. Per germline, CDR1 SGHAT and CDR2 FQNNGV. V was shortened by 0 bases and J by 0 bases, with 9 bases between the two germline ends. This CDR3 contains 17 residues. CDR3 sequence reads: CASSLEIVPSYNSPLHF. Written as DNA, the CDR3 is TGTGCCAGCAGCTTAGAAATAGTCCCCTCCTATAATTCACCCCTCCACTTT. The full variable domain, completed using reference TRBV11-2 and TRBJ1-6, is EAGVAQSPRYKIIEKRQSVAFWCNPISGHATLYWYQQILGQGPKLLIQFQNNGVVDDSQLPKDRFSAERLKGVDSTLKIQPAKLEDSAVYLCASSLEIVPSYNSPLHFGNGTRLTVT.

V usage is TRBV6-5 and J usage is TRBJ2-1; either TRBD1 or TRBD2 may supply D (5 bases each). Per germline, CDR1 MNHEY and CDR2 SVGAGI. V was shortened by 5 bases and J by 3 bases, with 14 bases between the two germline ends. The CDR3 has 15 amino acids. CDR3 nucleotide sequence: TGTGCCAGCAGTACGGCCGGGACCAGCTACAATGAGCAGTTCTTC. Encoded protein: CASSTAGTSYNEQFF.

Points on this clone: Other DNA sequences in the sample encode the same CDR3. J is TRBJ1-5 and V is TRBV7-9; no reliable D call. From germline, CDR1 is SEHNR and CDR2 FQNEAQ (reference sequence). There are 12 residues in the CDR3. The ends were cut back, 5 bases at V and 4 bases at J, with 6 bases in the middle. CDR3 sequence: CASSPGNQPQHF. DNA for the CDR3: TGTGCCAGCAGCCCAGGAAATCAGCCCCAGCATTTT. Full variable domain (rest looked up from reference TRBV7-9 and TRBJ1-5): DTGVSQNPRHKITKRGQNVTFRCDPISEHNRLYWYRQTLGQGPEFLTYFQNEAQLEKSRLLSDRFSAERPKGSFSTLEIQRTEQGDSAMYLCASSPGNQPQHFGDGTRLSIL.

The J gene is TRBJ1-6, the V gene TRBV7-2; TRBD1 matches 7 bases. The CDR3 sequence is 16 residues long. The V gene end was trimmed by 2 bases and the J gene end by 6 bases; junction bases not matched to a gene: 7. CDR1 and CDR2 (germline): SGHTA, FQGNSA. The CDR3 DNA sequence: TGTGCCAGCAGCTTATCCACAGGGGCCACTAATTCACCCCTCCACTTT. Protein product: CASSLSTGATNSPLHF.

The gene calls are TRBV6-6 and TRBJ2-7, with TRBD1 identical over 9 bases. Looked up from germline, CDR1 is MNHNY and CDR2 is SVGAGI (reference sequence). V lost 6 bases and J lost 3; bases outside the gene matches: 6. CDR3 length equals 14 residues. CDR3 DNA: TGTGCCAGCAGGACTCAGGGACAGGGCTACGAGCAGTACTTC. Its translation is CASRTQGQGYEQYF.

CDR3 amino acids: CASNPTVLNTEAFF. The CDR3 nucleotides are TGTGCCAGTAACCCGACAGTTTTGAACACTGAAGCTTTCTTT. The chain joins TRBV19 to TRBJ1-1; D perhaps matches TRBD1 (5 bases). The V gene's germline CDR1 is LNHDA and CDR2 SQIVND (reference sequence). The CDR3 runs 14 residues. Trimming removed 7 bases at V and 0 bases at J, with 12 bases between.

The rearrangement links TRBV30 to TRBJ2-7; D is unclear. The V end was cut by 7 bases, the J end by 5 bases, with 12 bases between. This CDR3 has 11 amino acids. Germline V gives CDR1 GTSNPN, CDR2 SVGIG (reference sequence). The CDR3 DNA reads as TGTGCCTCGAAACGGGCTCACGAGCAGTACTTC. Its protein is CASKRAHEQYF.

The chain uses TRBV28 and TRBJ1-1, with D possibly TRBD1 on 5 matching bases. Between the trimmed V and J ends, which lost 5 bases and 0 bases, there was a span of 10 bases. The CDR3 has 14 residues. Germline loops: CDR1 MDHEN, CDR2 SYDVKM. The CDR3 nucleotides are TGTGCCAGCAGTGCGGGACTCTTGAACACTGAAGCTTTCTTT. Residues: CASSAGLLNTEAFF.

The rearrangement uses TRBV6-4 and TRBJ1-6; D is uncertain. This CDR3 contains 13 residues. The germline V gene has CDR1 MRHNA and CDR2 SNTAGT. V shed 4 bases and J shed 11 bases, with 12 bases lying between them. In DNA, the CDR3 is TGTGCCAGCAGTGCCCTGGACGGCACACCCCTCCACTTT. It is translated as CASSALDGTPLHF.

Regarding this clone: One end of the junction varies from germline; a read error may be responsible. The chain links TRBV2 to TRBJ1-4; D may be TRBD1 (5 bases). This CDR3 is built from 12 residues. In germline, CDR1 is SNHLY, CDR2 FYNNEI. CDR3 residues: CASSEARGRTAF. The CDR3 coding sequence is TGTGCCAGCAGTGAAGCGAGGGGCAGAACTGCTTTT.

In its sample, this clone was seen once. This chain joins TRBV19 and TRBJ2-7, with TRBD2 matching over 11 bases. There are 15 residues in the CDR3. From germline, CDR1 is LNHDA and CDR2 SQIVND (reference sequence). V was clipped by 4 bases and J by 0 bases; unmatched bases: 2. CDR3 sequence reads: CASSKGTSGSYEQYF. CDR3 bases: TGTGCCAGTAGTAAAGGGACTAGCGGCTCCTACGAGCAGTACTTC. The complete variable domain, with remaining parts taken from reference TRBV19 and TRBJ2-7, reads DGGITQSPKYLFRKEGQNVTLSCEQNLNHDAMYWYRQDPGQGLRLIYYSQIVNDFQKGDIAEGYSVSREKKESFPLTVTSAQKNPTAFYLCASSKGTSGSYEQYFGPGTRLTVT.

Here the CDR3 DNA reads TGTGCCAGCAGCCCGTCGGGGTGGGAAAAATACTTC. It translates to CASSPSGWEKYF. This chain uses TRBV6-2 or TRBV6-3 with TRBJ2-5; tentatively, D is TRBD2 (5 bases). Germline V gene sequence: CDR1 MNHEY, CDR2 SVGEGT. This CDR3 region has 12 residues. The V gene lost 6 bases and the J gene lost 14 bases, with 19 bases spanning the gap.

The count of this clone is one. The CDR3 DNA sequence: TGTGCCAGCAGGGAGGGGGCTCCTAATTCACCCCTCCACTTT. Residues: CASREGAPNSPLHF. The J gene is TRBJ1-6, the V gene TRBV9; 7 positions agree with TRBD1. This CDR3 spans 14 amino acids. In germline, CDR1 is SGDLS, CDR2 YYNGEE. V trimming: 5 bases; J trimming: 6 bases; junction bases outside the gene matches: 5.